This record covers a single T cell receptor (beta chain). The germline V and J ends were trimmed by 5 bases and 8 bases, with 12 bases remaining between them. Germline lookup yields CDR1 DFQATT and CDR2 SNEGSKA (reference sequence). This CDR3 has 11 residues. This record comes from a study of T cell responses to AZD1222 COVID-19 vaccine. Repertoires were generated with immunoSEQ multiplex PCR, while TCRdb's copy carries only in-frame clones and drops some. The sample carries about 100,000 clones, over 75% recorded once. The material sequenced was peripheral blood, taken on day 0 of AZD1222 vaccination. The receptor was isolated from an adult in good health. This rearrangement joins TRBV20-1 to TRBJ1-2; a possible D gene is TRBD1 (6 bases). The CDR3 region is CSAEQGIGYTF. The CDR3 DNA reads as TGCAGTGCTGAACAGGGAATCGGCTACACCTTC.